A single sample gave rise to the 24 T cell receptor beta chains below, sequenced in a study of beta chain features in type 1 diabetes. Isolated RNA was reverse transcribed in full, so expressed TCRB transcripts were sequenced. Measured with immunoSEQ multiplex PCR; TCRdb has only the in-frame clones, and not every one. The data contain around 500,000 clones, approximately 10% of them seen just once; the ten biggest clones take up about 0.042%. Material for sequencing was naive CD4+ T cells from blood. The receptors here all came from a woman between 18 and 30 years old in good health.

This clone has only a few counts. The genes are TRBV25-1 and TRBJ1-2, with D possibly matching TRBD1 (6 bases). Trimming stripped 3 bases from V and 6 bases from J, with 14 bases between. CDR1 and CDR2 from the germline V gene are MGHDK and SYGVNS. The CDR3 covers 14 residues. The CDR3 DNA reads TGTGCCAGCAGTGACCCAGGGGCGGGTAATGGCTACACCTTC. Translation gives CASSDPGAGNGYTF.

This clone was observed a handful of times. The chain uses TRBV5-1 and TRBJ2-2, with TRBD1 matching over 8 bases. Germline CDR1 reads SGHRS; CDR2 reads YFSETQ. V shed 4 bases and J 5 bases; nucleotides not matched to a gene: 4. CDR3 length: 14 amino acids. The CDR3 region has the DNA TGCGCCAGCAGCGCAGGGGGCCGGACCGGGGAGCTGTTTTTT. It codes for CASSAGGRTGELFF.

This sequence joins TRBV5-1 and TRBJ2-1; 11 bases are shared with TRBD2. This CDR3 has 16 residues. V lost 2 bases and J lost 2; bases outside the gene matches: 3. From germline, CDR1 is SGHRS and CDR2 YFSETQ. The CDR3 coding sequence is TGCGCCAGCAGCTTTATAGCGGGAGGGCCCTACAATGAGCAGTTCTTC. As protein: CASSFIAGGPYNEQFF. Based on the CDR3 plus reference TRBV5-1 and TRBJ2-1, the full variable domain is KAGVTQTPRYLIKTRGQQVTLSCSPISGHRSVSWYQQTPGQGLQFLFEYFSETQRNKGNFPGRFSGRQFSNSRSEMNVSTLELGDSALYLCASSFIAGGPYNEQFFGPGTRLTVL.

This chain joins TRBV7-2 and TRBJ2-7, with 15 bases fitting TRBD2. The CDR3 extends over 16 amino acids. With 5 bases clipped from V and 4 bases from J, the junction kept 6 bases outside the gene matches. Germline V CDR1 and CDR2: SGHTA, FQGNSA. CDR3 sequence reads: CASSPRGTSGRYEQYF. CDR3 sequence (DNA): TGTGCCAGCAGCCCTCGAGGGACTAGCGGGAGGTACGAGCAGTACTTC.

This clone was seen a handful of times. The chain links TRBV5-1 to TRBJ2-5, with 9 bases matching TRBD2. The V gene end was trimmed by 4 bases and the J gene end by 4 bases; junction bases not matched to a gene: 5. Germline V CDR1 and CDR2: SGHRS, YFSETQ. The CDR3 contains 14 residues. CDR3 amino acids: CASSNLTSGETQYF. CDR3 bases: TGCGCCAGCAGCAACTTGACTAGCGGAGAGACCCAGTACTTC.

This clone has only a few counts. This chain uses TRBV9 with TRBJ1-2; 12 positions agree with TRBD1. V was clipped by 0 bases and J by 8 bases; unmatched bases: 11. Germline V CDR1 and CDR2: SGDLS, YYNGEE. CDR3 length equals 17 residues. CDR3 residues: CASSVDAWGQGAQGYTF. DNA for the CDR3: TGTGCCAGCAGCGTAGATGCATGGGGACAGGGGGCTCAAGGCTACACCTTC.

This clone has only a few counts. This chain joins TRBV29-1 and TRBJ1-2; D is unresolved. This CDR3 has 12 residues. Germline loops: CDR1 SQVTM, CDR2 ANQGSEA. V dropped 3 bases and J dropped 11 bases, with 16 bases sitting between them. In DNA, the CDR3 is TGCAGCGTTGAGGTTCATCGAAATGCATACACCTTC. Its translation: CSVEVHRNAYTF.

CDR3 nucleotides: TGTGCCAGCAGCATTCGGCGGGAGGGTTCGGAGACCCAGTACTTC. Translation gives CASSIRREGSETQYF. The chain employs TRBV11-1 and TRBJ2-5, with 9 bases identical to TRBD2. Per the germline V gene, CDR1 is SGHAT and CDR2 is FQDESV (reference sequence). V was pared by 5 bases and J by 5 bases, with 9 bases of the junction left unmatched. This CDR3 comprises 15 residues.

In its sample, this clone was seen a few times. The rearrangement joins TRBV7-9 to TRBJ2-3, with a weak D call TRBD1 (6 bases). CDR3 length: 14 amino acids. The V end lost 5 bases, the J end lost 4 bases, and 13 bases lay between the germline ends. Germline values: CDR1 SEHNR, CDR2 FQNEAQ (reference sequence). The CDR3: CASSAQGRADTQYF. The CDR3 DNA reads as TGTGCCAGCAGCGCACAGGGTAGGGCAGATACGCAGTATTTT.

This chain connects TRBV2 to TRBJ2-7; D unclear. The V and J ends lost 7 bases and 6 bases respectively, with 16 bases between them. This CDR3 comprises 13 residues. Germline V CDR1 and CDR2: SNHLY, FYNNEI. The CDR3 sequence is CASKTENVAEQYF. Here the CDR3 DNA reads TGTGCCAGCAAGACTGAGAACGTTGCCGAGCAGTACTTC.

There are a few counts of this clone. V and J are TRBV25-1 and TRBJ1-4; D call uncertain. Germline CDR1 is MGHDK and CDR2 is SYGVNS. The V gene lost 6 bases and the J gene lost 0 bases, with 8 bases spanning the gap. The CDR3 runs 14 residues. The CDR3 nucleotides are TGTGCCAGCAGCCGAGTTGCAACTAATGAAAAACTGTTTTTT. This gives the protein CASSRVATNEKLFF.

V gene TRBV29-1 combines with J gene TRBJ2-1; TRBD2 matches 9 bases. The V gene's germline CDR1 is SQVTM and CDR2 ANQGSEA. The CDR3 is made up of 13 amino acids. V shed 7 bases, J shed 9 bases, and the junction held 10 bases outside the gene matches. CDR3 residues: CSATSGPTSEQFF. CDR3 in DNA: TGCAGCGCGACTAGCGGACCTACAAGTGAGCAGTTCTTC.

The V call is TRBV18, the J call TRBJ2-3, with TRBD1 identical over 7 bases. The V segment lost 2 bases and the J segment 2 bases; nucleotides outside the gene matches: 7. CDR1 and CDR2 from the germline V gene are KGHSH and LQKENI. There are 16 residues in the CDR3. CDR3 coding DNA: TGTGCCAGCTCACCAGACAGGGTATCGATCACAGATACGCAGTATTTT. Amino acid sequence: CASSPDRVSITDTQYF. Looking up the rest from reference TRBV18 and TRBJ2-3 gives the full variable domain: NAGVMQNPRHLVRRRGQEARLRCSPMKGHSHVYWYRQLPEEGLKFMVYLQKENIIDESGMPKERFSAEFPKEGPSILRIQQVVRGDSAAYFCASSPDRVSITDTQYFGPGTRLTVL.

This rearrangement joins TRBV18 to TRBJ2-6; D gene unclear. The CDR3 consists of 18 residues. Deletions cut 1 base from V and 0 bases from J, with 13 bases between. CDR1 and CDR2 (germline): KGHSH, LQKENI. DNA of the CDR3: TGTGCCAGCTCACCACTGGGTCCGGGTTCCTCTGGGGCCAACGTCCTGACTTTC. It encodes CASSPLGPGSSGANVLTF.

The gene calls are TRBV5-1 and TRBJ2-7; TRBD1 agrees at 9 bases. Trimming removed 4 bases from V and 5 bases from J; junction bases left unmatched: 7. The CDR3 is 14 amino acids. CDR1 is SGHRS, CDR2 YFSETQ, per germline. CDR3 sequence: CASSPGQGLDEQYF. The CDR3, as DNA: TGCGCCAGCAGCCCGGGACAGGGCCTCGACGAGCAGTACTTC.

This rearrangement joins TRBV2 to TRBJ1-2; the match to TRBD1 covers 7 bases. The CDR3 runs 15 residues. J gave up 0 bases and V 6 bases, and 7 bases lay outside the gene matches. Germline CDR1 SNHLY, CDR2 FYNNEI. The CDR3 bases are TGTGCCAGCAGGGATTACAGGGGCACTAACTATGGCTACACCTTC. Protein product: CASRDYRGTNYGYTF.

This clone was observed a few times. The CDR3 DNA follows: TGCGCCAGCAGCTTGTACGGAATGAACACTGAAGCTTTCTTT. Translation: CASSLYGMNTEAFF. This chain joins TRBV5-1 and TRBJ1-1; no clear D. Germline lookup yields CDR1 SGHRS and CDR2 YFSETQ. The CDR3 runs to 14 residues. V was cut by 1 base and J by 0 bases, with 7 bases left in between.

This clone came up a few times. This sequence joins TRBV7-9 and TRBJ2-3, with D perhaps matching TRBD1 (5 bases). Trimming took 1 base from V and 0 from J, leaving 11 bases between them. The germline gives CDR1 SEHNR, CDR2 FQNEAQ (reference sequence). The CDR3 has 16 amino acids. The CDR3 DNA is TGTGCCAGCAGCTTAGTCCAGGGCCCTAGCACAGATACGCAGTATTTT. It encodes CASSLVQGPSTDTQYF. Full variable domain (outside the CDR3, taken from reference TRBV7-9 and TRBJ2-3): DTGVSQNPRHKITKRGQNVTFRCDPISEHNRLYWYRQTLGQGPEFLTYFQNEAQLEKSRLLSDRFSAERPKGSFSTLEIQRTEQGDSAMYLCASSLVQGPSTDTQYFGPGTRLTVL.

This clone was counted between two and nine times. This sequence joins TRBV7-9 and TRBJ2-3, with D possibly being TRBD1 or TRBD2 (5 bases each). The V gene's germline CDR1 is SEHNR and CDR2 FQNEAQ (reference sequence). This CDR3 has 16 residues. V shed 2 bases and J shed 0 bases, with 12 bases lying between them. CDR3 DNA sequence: TGTGCCAGCAGCTTATTGGGGCGGGCTAGCACAGATACGCAGTATTTT. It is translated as CASSLLGRASTDTQYF.

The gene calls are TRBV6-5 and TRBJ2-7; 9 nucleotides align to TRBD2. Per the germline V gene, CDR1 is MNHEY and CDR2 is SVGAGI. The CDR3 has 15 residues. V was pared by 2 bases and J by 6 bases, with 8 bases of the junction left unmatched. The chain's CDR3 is CASSYAAGGPLEQYF. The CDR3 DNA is TGTGCCAGCAGTTACGCGGCGGGAGGGCCCCTCGAGCAGTACTTC.

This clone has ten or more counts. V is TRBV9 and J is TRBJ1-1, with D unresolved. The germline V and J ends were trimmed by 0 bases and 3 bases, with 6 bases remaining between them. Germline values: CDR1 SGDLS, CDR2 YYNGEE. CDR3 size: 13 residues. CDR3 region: CASSVVSDTEAFF. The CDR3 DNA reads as TGTGCCAGCAGCGTAGTGAGTGACACTGAAGCTTTCTTT.

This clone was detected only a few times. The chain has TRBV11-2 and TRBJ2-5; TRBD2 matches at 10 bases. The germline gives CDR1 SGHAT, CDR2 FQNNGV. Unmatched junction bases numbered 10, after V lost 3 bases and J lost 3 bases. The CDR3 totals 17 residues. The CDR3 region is CASSFGIKLAGEETQYF. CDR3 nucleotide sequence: TGTGCCAGCAGCTTTGGGATTAAGCTAGCGGGGGAAGAGACCCAGTACTTC.

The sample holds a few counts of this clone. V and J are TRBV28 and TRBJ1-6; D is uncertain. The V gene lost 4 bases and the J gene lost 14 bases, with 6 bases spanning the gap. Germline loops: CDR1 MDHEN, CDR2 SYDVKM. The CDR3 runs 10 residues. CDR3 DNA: TGTGCCAGCAGTTCCCTAGCCCTCCACTTT. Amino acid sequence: CASSSLALHF.

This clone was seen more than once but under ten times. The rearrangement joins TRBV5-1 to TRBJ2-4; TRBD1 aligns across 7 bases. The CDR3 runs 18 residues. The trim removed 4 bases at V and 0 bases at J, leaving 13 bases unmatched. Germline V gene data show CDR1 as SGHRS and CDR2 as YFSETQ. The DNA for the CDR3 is TGCGCCAGCAGCCCACAGGGGTCCTTACCCCAAGCCAAAAACATTCAGTACTTC. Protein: CASSPQGSLPQAKNIQYF.